A selection of T cell receptor beta chains follows, all from one sample in a study of cytomegalovirus exposure and HLA in healthy donors. Measured with immunoSEQ multiplex PCR; TCRdb has only the in-frame clones, and not every one. Of about 170,000 clones detected, roughly two thirds appear once; the ten largest clones hold 5.4%. Sequenced: PBMCs. These receptors all come from a woman aged 18-29 years in good health and CMV-seropositive. Both conserved end residues are part of each CDR3. Each record gives: clone size, J gene, V gene, D gene, CDR3 DNA, CDR3 protein. The D gene is left open where the match is weak. Rows may omit the clone size; those that give it use once, few, many or a size class.

.	TRBJ2-7	TRBV7-8	.	TGTGCCAGCAGCTTAGGTTTGGAGGGGAGGAAAGCCTACTTC	CASSLGLEGRKAYF
once	TRBJ2-1	TRBV5-1	TRBD1	TGCGCCAGCAGTCATGGACAGGGAAGCTACAATGAGCAGTTCTTC	CASSHGQGSYNEQFF
.	TRBJ1-1	TRBV29-1	.	TGCAGCGTAACAGGGTTTGCCACTGAAGCTTTCTTT	CSVTGFATEAFF
.	TRBJ1-1	TRBV27	TRBD1	TGTGCCAGCAGTTTATCGGGACAGGGGACTGAAGCTTTCTTT	CASSLSGQGTEAFF
.	TRBJ2-1	TRBV4-3	TRBD2	TGCGCCAGCAGCCAAGATAGGAGCGGGGGGGCCGTTGAGAATGAGCAGTTCTTC	CASSQDRSGGAVENEQFF
few	TRBJ1-4	TRBV4-2	.	TGTGCCAGCAGCCAAGAGAGTACGGCAACTAATGAAAAACTGTTTTTT	CASSQESTATNEKLFF
.	TRBJ2-5	TRBV10-3	.	TGTGCCATCAGTGATTCCGGGGGCCAAGAGACCCAGTACTTC	CAISDSGGQETQYF
.	TRBJ2-7	TRBV18	TRBD2	TGTGCCAGCTCACCAGCGGGGGTTCCCTACGAGCAGTACTTC	CASSPAGVPYEQYF
.	TRBJ2-2	TRBV11-3	.	TGTGCCAGCAGACAGGGATCGAACACCGGGGAGCTGTTTTTT	CASRQGSNTGELFF
.	TRBJ1-6	TRBV18	.	TGTGCCAGCTCACCGGACAGAGTTAATTCACCCCTCCACTTT	CASSPDRVNSPLHF
.	TRBJ1-1	TRBV11-2	.	TGTGCCAGCAGCTTAGAGGGCGCGATGAACACTGAAGCTTTCTTT	CASSLEGAMNTEAFF
.	TRBJ1-1	TRBV5-4	TRBD1	TGTGCCAGCAGCTACCCGGGACAGGGAGACACTGAAGCTTTCTTT	CASSYPGQGDTEAFF
.	TRBJ1-3	TRBV6-5	.	TGTGCCAGCAGTTACTCTATCCCGAGCTCTGGAAACACCATATATTTT	CASSYSIPSSGNTIYF
.	TRBJ1-1	TRBV5-1	.	TGCGCCAGCAGCTTGCAGGGCACTGAAGCTTTCTTT	CASSLQGTEAFF
.	TRBJ2-7	TRBV4-3	.	TGCGCCAGCAGCCAAGGCGCAAGGCTCGCAGGCGAGCAGTACTTC	CASSQGARLAGEQYF
.	TRBJ1-1	TRBV6-5	.	TGTGCCAGCAGTTACTCGTGGATGGAGGGAGCTTTCTTT	CASSYSWMEGAFF
.	TRBJ1-1	TRBV18	TRBD1	TGTGCCAGCTCACCCGGACAGGAGGGCACTGAAGCTTTCTTT	CASSPGQEGTEAFF
.	TRBJ2-2	TRBV29-1	TRBD2	TGCAGCGTTGCTCCGGGGGGAGTGCCCGGGGAGCTGTTTTTT	CSVAPGGVPGELFF
.	TRBJ2-1	TRBV9	.	TGTGCCAGCAGCGGGGGGGACGTCTACAATGAGCAGTTCTTC	CASSGGDVYNEQFF
once	TRBJ2-2	TRBV7-2	.	TGTGCCAGCACTACTGTGCTAGGATCCTGGTCCGGGGAGCTGTTTTTT	CASTTVLGSWSGELFF
.	TRBJ2-7	TRBV5-4	TRBD2	TGTGCCAGCAGCTTACGACTAGCGGGGGCCCGCCCCTACGAGCAGTACTTC	CASSLRLAGARPYEQYF
.	TRBJ2-5	TRBV9	.	TGTGCCAGCAGCGTAGGGGACACTTGGTACCAAGAGACCCAGTACTTC	CASSVGDTWYQETQYF
.	TRBJ1-6	TRBV6-5	.	TGTGCCAGCAGTCGACAGACTTATAATTCACCCCTCCACTTT	CASSRQTYNSPLHF
.	TRBJ2-7	TRBV29-1	TRBD1	TGCAGCGTTGAATTTGGGACAGGGTCCTACGAGCAGTACTTC	CSVEFGTGSYEQYF
.	TRBJ1-2	TRBV28	.	TGTGCCAGCAGTTTTGACTCAAACTATGGCTACACCTTC	CASSFDSNYGYTF
.	TRBJ2-3	TRBV18	.	TGTGCCAGCTCACCATCGGTCTTAAGCACAGATACGCAGTATTTT	CASSPSVLSTDTQYF
.	TRBJ2-3	TRBV4-2	TRBD2	TGTGCCAGCAGCCAAGTAACTAGCGGTTGGGATACGCAGTATTTT	CASSQVTSGWDTQYF
.	TRBJ1-6	TRBV5-1	.	TGCGCCAGCAGCTTGACACAGGGAGTTAAGAATTCACCCCTCCACTTT	CASSLTQGVKNSPLHF
.	TRBJ2-7	TRBV9	TRBD2	TGTGCCAGCAGCGTAGGGACTAGCCACTCCTACGAGCAGTACTTC	CASSVGTSHSYEQYF
.	TRBJ1-4	TRBV5-4	TRBD1	TGTGCCAGCAGCTTGGAGGGGCAGGGGGGTGCCGGAAAACTGTTTTTT	CASSLEGQGGAGKLFF
.	TRBJ2-5	TRBV7-2	.	TGTGCCAGCAGCTCCCAATGGGGGGGGGCCGGAGAGACCCAGTACTTC	CASSSQWGGAGETQYF
.	TRBJ2-7	TRBV5-1	TRBD1	TGCGCCAGCAGCTTGGGGCCCGGACAGGGAGCTACGTACGAGCAGTACTTC	CASSLGPGQGATYEQYF
once	TRBJ1-1	TRBV11-1	.	TGTGCCAGCAGCTTAGCGGCGGTGTGGAACACTGAAGCTTTCTTT	CASSLAAVWNTEAFF
.	TRBJ2-1	TRBV7-3	TRBD2	TGTGCCAGCAGCTTAACTCCTAGCGGGGGGCCTTACAATGAGCAGTTCTTC	CASSLTPSGGPYNEQFF
.	TRBJ2-7	TRBV6-5	.	TGTGCCAGCGCAGGGCCGTCGAGCTCCTACGAGCAGTACTTC	CASAGPSSSYEQYF
few	TRBJ1-1	TRBV7-9	.	TGTGCCAGCAGCTTAGCCTACGGGGAGAACACTGAAGCTTTCTTT	CASSLAYGENTEAFF
.	TRBJ2-1	TRBV6-5	TRBD2	TGTGCCAGCAGTCATACTAGCGGGGGTTACAATGAGCAGTTCTTC	CASSHTSGGYNEQFF
once	TRBJ2-7	TRBV19	.	TGTGCCAGTAGCCAGTTTTCCTTCGGGGGCTCCTACGAGCAGTACTTC	CASSQFSFGGSYEQYF
.	TRBJ2-1	TRBV4-2	TRBD1	TGTGCCAGCAGCCAAACCAGGGGGCGGTTAACCTACAATGAGCAGTTCTTC	CASSQTRGRLTYNEQFF
.	TRBJ2-5	TRBV7-6	.	TGTGCCAGCAGCTTAGGCCCCGGAGGCCAAGAGACCCAGTACTTC	CASSLGPGGQETQYF
few	TRBJ1-4	TRBV6-5	.	TGTGCCAGCAGTCTCGCGACAACTAATGAAAAACTGTTTTTT	CASSLATTNEKLFF
once	TRBJ1-1	TRBV11-2	.	TGTGCCAGCAGCTTAGATCGGGGGAGGGCTGAAGCTTTCTTT	CASSLDRGRAEAFF
once	TRBJ2-2	TRBV4-2	TRBD2	TGTGCCAGCAGCCAACTAGCGGGGGGATCACCCGGGGAGCTGTTTTTT	CASSQLAGGSPGELFF
.	TRBJ2-7	TRBV6-6	.	TGTGCCAGCAGTAGGGACCTGGGGGCTGGGACCTACGAGCAGTACTTC	CASSRDLGAGTYEQYF
.	TRBJ2-3	TRBV5-4	TRBD1	TGTGCCAGCAGGCCGACAGGGGGCGCCGGCACAGATACGCAGTATTTT	CASRPTGGAGTDTQYF
.	TRBJ1-5	TRBV6-5	.	TGTGCCAGCAGTTCTGAGTGGGGAGATAGCAATCAGCCCCAGCATTTT	CASSSEWGDSNQPQHF
.	TRBJ1-2	TRBV5-6	.	TGTGCCAGCAGCTTGGGCAGGGGCTATGGCTACACCTTC	CASSLGRGYGYTF
.	TRBJ2-7	TRBV18	.	TGTGCCAGCTCAACGGATCGACCCAGCGGGCAGTACTTC	CASSTDRPSGQYF
.	TRBJ2-6	TRBV9	.	TGTGCCAGCAGCGACGACCCTGGACTCTCTGGGGCCAACGTCCTGACTTTC	CASSDDPGLSGANVLTF